This T cell receptor (beta chain) was captured in a study of T cell responses to AZD1222 COVID-19 vaccine. Method: immunoSEQ multiplex PCR; TCRdb's copy keeps in-frame clones and lacks some. Among around 80,000 clones listed, more than 85% were seen once. With regard to this clone: Its cognate antigen is unknown.

Pooling of second doses given at about 4 or about 12 weeks was done. Study-wide results and limits: Nearly half of spike-specific TCRs reportedly go after variant regions that carry no mutations. Donor demographics were predominantly white British with a female majority; clonal diversity may be underestimated.

V was trimmed by 5 bases and J by 2 bases, leaving 18 bases between them. Germline values: CDR1 SGHTA, CDR2 FQGNSA. This CDR3 is 16 amino acids long. The sequencing used peripheral blood, collected 28 days after the second AZD1222 dose. The rearrangement joins TRBV7-2 to TRBJ1-2; D not resolved. The TCR was taken from an adult who received the AZD1222 COVID-19 vaccine. The DNA of the CDR3 is TGTGCCAGCAGCCCCGATGGAGGCAGACTCAACTATGGCTACACCTTC. Protein product: CASSPDGGRLNYGYTF.